This T cell receptor beta chain was profiled in a study of beta chain features in type 1 diabetes. This clone was counted only a few times. Its antigen is undetermined. Study observations and caveats: Reduced insertions and increased deletions marked VDJ junctions in type 1 diabetes patients.

CD4+ cells of the naive, central memory, regulatory and stem cell-like memory types were sorted via CD45RO/CCR7/CD25/CD127/CD95/CD27. Per the germline V gene, CDR1 is SGHAT and CDR2 is FQNNGV. The V gene end was trimmed by 3 bases and the J gene end by 6 bases; junction bases not matched to a gene: 7. The CDR3 is made up of 15 amino acids. The study reverse transcribed the entire isolated RNA, so it sequenced expressed TCRB transcripts. Some 4 million reads were obtained on average from naive, central memory and regulatory T cell samples. TCRdb keeps only in-frame clones here, not all; method: immunoSEQ multiplex PCR. The sample has 900,000 or so clones, roughly a sixth seen once.

The chain couples TRBV11-2 to TRBJ2-7; 11 nucleotides align to TRBD2. Sequencing was carried out using naive CD4+ T cells from blood. This TCR was recovered from a woman between 18 and 29 years old in good health. CDR3 residues: CASSFTSGSGSEQYF. The CDR3 DNA follows: TGTGCCAGCAGCTTTACTAGCGGGAGCGGTTCCGAGCAGTACTTC.